This TCR beta chain was retrieved from a study of T cells after yellow fever vaccination. For the study at large: Fractions with few cells were prepared using SMART-Seq v4 Ultra Low Input. Study conclusions and caveats: High-abundance clonotypes from the bulk population could contaminate FACS-sorted repertoires. Reappearance after the booster was observed for most primary-vaccination clones (roughly 97% CD4, almost 90% CD8). A limited proportion of clonotypes was detected within both the CD4 and CD8 compartments.

As regards this clonotype: Its specificity is not known.

TCRdb reanalysed the 5' RACE reads using MiXCR and keeps one entry per CDR3 protein. The repertoire holds about 360,000 distinct CDR3 sequences, over 5% seen once, with 15% in the top ten. This CDR3 contains 15 residues. Trimming removed 1 base from V and 8 bases from J, with 15 bases in between. Germline V lookup: CDR1 SGHVS, CDR2 FQNEAQ. The chain is built from TRBV7-8 and TRBJ2-4; tentatively, D is TRBD1 (6 bases). The specimen was PBMCs, collected 5 days after the yellow fever booster vaccination. The TCR originated in a man between 25 and 39 years old who received the YFV17D yellow fever vaccine. Written as DNA, the CDR3 is TGTGCCAGCAGCTTAGACATAACAGGGCTGCACATTCAGTACTTC. It is translated as CASSLDITGLHIQYF.